This T cell receptor (beta chain) comes out of a study of shared clonotypes between healthy human individuals. Generated by immunoSEQ multiplex PCR, the TCRdb table keeps only in-frame clones and is missing some. The table shows around 1.6 million clones, with around 98% occurring only once. The CDR3 contains 15 residues. J was trimmed by 3 bases and V by 4 bases; bases with no gene match: 9. Per germline, CDR1 SGHTS and CDR2 YDEGEE. Sample: naive CD4+ T cells sorted from blood. Sample subset: CD45RA+ positively selected. The receptor's source is a man aged 30 to 39 in good health. The gene calls are TRBV5-8 and TRBJ2-7, with 8 positions matching TRBD1. CDR3 residues: CASSVWTGIGYEQYF. The CDR3 DNA reads as TGTGCCAGCAGCGTATGGACAGGGATCGGCTACGAGCAGTACTTC.